Below, 27 T cell receptor beta chains from the same sample are listed, as sequenced in a study of T cell changes during pregnancy in multiple sclerosis. Profiled with immunoSEQ multiplex PCR; TCRdb holds only in-frame clones, not every one. The table includes tens of thousands of clones, roughly 90% detected once. The source material was peripheral blood, sampled after pregnancy. The receptors stem from a female donor in good health, enrolled as a control in a pregnancy study.

The genes are TRBV9 and TRBJ1-2, with D uncertain. Trimming stripped 4 bases from V and 0 bases from J, with 10 bases between. This CDR3 spans 14 amino acids. CDR1 and CDR2 (germline): SGDLS, YYNGEE. The CDR3 nucleotides read TGTGCCAGCAGCCTAGGAGGAACTAACTATGGCTACACCTTC. Translated: CASSLGGTNYGYTF.

The rearrangement joins TRBV7-3 to TRBJ1-2; 8 nucleotides line up with TRBD1. The CDR3 runs 14 residues. V lost 0 bases and J lost 6; bases outside the gene matches: 3. Germline CDR1 is SGHTA and CDR2 is FQGTGA. The CDR3 protein is CASSLTPQGDGYTF. CDR3 in DNA: TGTGCCAGCAGCTTAACGCCACAGGGGGATGGCTACACCTTC.

The rearrangement uses TRBV10-3 and TRBJ2-1, with TRBD1 matching over 9 bases. The CDR3 sequence is 15 residues long. Looked up from germline, CDR1 is ENHRY and CDR2 is SYGVKD. Trimming took 7 bases from V and 4 from J; bases not matched to a gene: 8. CDR3 residues: CAIMKTGGSYNEQFF. CDR3 sequence (DNA): TGTGCCATCATGAAGACAGGGGGTTCTTACAATGAGCAGTTCTTC.

This chain joins TRBV6-6 and TRBJ1-5; D not certain. Germline V gene data show CDR1 as MNHNY and CDR2 as SVGAGI (reference sequence). The CDR3 contains 15 residues. Between the trimmed V and J ends, which lost 6 bases and 0 bases, there was a span of 12 bases. The CDR3 nucleotides are TGTGCCAGCAGCATGTGGGAGTATAGCAATCAGCCCCAGCATTTT. Its protein is CASSMWEYSNQPQHF.

The rearrangement links TRBV10-1 to TRBJ2-3; no clear D gene. Germline V gives CDR1 WNHNN, CDR2 SYGVQD (reference sequence). Trimming removed 3 bases from V and 5 bases from J, with 12 bases in between. The CDR3 covers 14 residues. CDR3 DNA: TGCGCCAGCAGTGATTGGGCAACCGGAGATACGCAGTATTTT. This sequence encodes CASSDWATGDTQYF.

This clone occurred a few times. Mismatch with germline at one junction end may stem from a read error. CDR3 sequence: CASSFGGYGYTF. CDR3 sequence (DNA): TGTGCCAGCAGCTTCGGGGGGTATGGCTACACTTTC. This chain links TRBV7-2 with TRBJ1-2; D may be TRBD1 (5 bases). The V gene's germline CDR1 is SGHTA and CDR2 FQGNSA. The CDR3 spans 12 residues. The whole variable domain, remainder taken from reference TRBV7-2 and TRBJ1-2, is GAGVSQSPSNKVTEKGKDVELRCDPISGHTALYWYRQSLGQGLEFLIYFQGNSAPDKSGLPSDRFSAERTGGSVSTLTIQRTQQEDSAVYLCASSFGGYGYTFGSGTRLTVV.

This chain connects TRBV6-6 to TRBJ1-1, with D possibly TRBD1 on 6 matching bases. V dropped 10 bases and J dropped 1 base, with 10 bases sitting between them. Germline loops: CDR1 MNHNY, CDR2 SVGAGI (reference sequence). The CDR3 is made up of 12 amino acids. The CDR3 DNA follows: TGTGCCAACGACAGGAGGAACACTGAAGCTTTCTTT. Translation gives CANDRRNTEAFF.

The rearrangement links TRBV5-6 to TRBJ2-7, with a tentative D call TRBD1 (5 bases). V was trimmed by 1 base and J by 2 bases, leaving 10 bases between them. This CDR3 spans 14 amino acids. The germline CDR1 and CDR2 sequences are SGHDT and YYEEEE. CDR3 protein: CASSLWGATYEQYF. The CDR3 nucleotides are TGTGCCAGCAGCTTGTGGGGCGCCACCTACGAGCAGTACTTC.

V usage is TRBV2 and J usage is TRBJ2-7; D is perhaps TRBD2 (7 bases). The germline V gene encodes CDR1 SNHLY and CDR2 FYNNEI. The ends were cut back, 8 bases at V and 2 bases at J, with 13 bases in the middle. The CDR3 totals 13 residues. CDR3: CASLGGGTYEQYF. The CDR3 coding sequence is TGTGCCAGCCTGGGGGGGGGCACCTACGAGCAGTACTTC.

In its sample, this clone was seen once. The chain combines TRBV19 with TRBJ1-5; D unclear. The CDR3 covers 12 residues. Germline-derived CDR1 and CDR2 are LNHDA and SQIVND (reference sequence). V was trimmed by 3 bases and J by 7 bases, leaving 7 bases between them. The CDR3 sequence is CASSIMGQPQHF. The CDR3 coding sequence is TGTGCCAGTAGTATTATGGGCCAGCCCCAGCATTTT.

The rearrangement uses TRBV7-9 and TRBJ2-3, with D possibly being TRBD2 (5 bases). The V and J ends lost 5 bases and 4 bases respectively, with 10 bases between them. The CDR3 is 13 amino acids. The germline V gene encodes CDR1 SEHNR and CDR2 FQNEAQ (reference sequence). CDR3 bases: TGTGCCAGCAGCCCGAAACTAGCAGATACGCAGTATTTT. It specifies CASSPKLADTQYF.

J is TRBJ2-3 and V is TRBV28, with 11 positions matching TRBD2. The ends lost 4 bases at V and 1 base at J; junction bases unmatched: 4. Germline CDR1 is MDHEN and CDR2 is SYDVKM. The CDR3 totals 16 residues. CDR3 loop: CASSSQLAGGTDTQYF. CDR3 coding DNA: TGTGCCAGCAGTTCACAACTAGCGGGGGGCACAGATACGCAGTATTTT.

This chain joins TRBV27 and TRBJ2-5; 8 bases map to TRBD1. CDR1 is MNHEY and CDR2 is SMNVEV in the germline V gene (reference sequence). CDR3 length: 12 residues. Losses at the gene ends were 5 bases for V and 9 bases for J; bases not matched to a gene: 5. CDR3 coding DNA: TGTGCCAGCAGTCAGACAGGGGTGGCCCAGTACTTC. Amino acids: CASSQTGVAQYF.

This chain uses TRBV7-3 with TRBJ2-1; 9 bases are shared with TRBD2. Trimming removed 3 bases from V and 8 bases from J; junction bases left unmatched: 8. The CDR3 contains 15 residues. Looked up from germline, CDR1 is SGHTA and CDR2 is FQGTGA. The CDR3 coding sequence is TGTGCCAGCAGCTTCAGGCGGGAGGGTGGGCATGAGCAGTTCTTC. This codes for CASSFRREGGHEQFF.

The rearrangement uses TRBV28 and TRBJ2-7; D is ambiguous. CDR1 is MDHEN and CDR2 is SYDVKM in the germline V gene. This CDR3 spans 12 amino acids. Deletions cut 6 bases from V and 1 base from J, with 7 bases between. The CDR3 loop reads CASSRASYEQYF. In DNA form, the CDR3 reads TGTGCCAGCAGCCGAGCGTCCTACGAGCAGTACTTC.

The gene calls are TRBV7-2 and TRBJ1-5, with D unresolved. Germline assignment: CDR1 SGHTA and CDR2 FQGNSA. The CDR3 is 17 residues long. With 0 bases removed from V and 0 bases from J, the gap between germline ends came to 12 bases. CDR3 residues: CASSLALQTYSNQPQHF. The CDR3 bases are TGTGCCAGCAGCTTAGCGCTCCAGACATATAGCAATCAGCCCCAGCATTTT.

The CDR3: CASSQATRRAYEQYF. CDR3 nucleotides: TGCGCCAGCAGCCAAGCGACTAGACGGGCTTACGAGCAGTACTTC. The chain joins TRBV4-1 to TRBJ2-7; weak D call: TRBD2 (6 bases). The CDR3 is 15 residues long. CDR1 is MGHRA, CDR2 YSYEKL, per germline. With 1 base removed from V and 4 bases from J, the gap between germline ends came to 14 bases.

This chain joins TRBV29-1 and TRBJ1-4; 7 nucleotides align to TRBD1. Germline V gives CDR1 SQVTM, CDR2 ANQGSEA. V lost 2 bases, J lost 10 bases, and 4 bases stayed unmatched. This CDR3 region has 12 residues. The CDR3 DNA reads as TGCAGCGTTGAACCGCCAGGGGGAAAACTGTTTTTT. Amino acids: CSVEPPGGKLFF.

The chain links TRBV6-5 to TRBJ2-5; possible D gene TRBD1, 6 bases. Germline CDR1 is MNHEY and CDR2 is SVGAGI. V lost 4 bases and J 5 bases, leaving 11 bases between the germline ends. The CDR3 runs 13 residues. CDR3 loop: CASSSGAGETQYF. DNA for the CDR3: TGTGCCAGCAGTTCAGGGGCCGGGGAGACCCAGTACTTC.

The chain carries TRBV10-3 and TRBJ1-5, with D perhaps matching TRBD1 (5 bases). CDR1 ENHRY and CDR2 SYGVKD come from the germline V gene. V was cut by 2 bases and J by 6 bases, with 8 bases left in between. The CDR3 runs 13 residues. As DNA, the CDR3 is TGTGCCATCAGTGAGGGGGGGGGTCAGCCCCAGCATTTT. Residues: CAISEGGGQPQHF.

This clone was picked up one time. This rearrangement joins TRBV2 to TRBJ2-7; tentatively, D is TRBD1 (5 bases). Germline V gives CDR1 SNHLY, CDR2 FYNNEI. Trimming shortened V by 6 bases and J by 5 bases, and 8 bases separated the two germline ends. This CDR3 has 11 residues. Here the CDR3 reads CASRQGDEQYF. DNA of the CDR3: TGTGCCAGCAGGCAGGGCGACGAGCAGTACTTC.

The chain links TRBV6-6 to TRBJ2-7, with TRBD1 matching over 9 bases. With 6 bases clipped from V and 1 base from J, the junction kept 4 bases outside the gene matches. The V gene's germline CDR1 is MNHNY and CDR2 SVGAGI (reference sequence). The CDR3 is 14 residues long. The CDR3 here is CASREDRGSYEQYF. The CDR3, as DNA: TGTGCCAGCAGAGAGGACAGGGGATCCTACGAGCAGTACTTC.

The rearrangement joins TRBV4-1 to TRBJ1-2; D ambiguous. The CDR3 consists of 15 residues. V was cut by 0 bases and J by 3 bases, with 11 bases left in between. The V gene's germline CDR1 is MGHRA and CDR2 YSYEKL. CDR3 protein: CASSQDHSGDYGYTF. The CDR3 region has the DNA TGCGCCAGCAGCCAAGATCACTCGGGTGACTATGGCTACACCTTC.

This clone was seen only once. The rearrangement joins TRBV25-1 to TRBJ1-1; the D gene is possibly TRBD1 (5 bases). The length of the CDR3 is 13 residues. Trimming removed 4 bases from V and 3 bases from J, with 9 bases in between. CDR1 and CDR2 from the germline V gene are MGHDK and SYGVNS. The CDR3 is CASSGKGDTEAFF. CDR3 bases: TGTGCCAGCAGTGGTAAAGGGGACACTGAAGCTTTCTTT.

V usage is TRBV7-6 and J usage is TRBJ2-1; D possibly corresponds to TRBD2 (6 bases). The CDR3 totals 14 residues. Trimming shortened V by 1 base and J by 8 bases, and 12 bases separated the two germline ends. CDR1 is SGHVS, CDR2 FNYEAQ, per germline. In DNA form, the CDR3 reads TGTGCCAGCAGCTTAGACCCGGGCGGGGATGAGCAGTTCTTC. As protein: CASSLDPGGDEQFF.

This chain connects TRBV4-2 to TRBJ2-3; 13 nucleotides agree with TRBD2. The CDR3 extends over 16 amino acids. V trimming: 3 bases; J trimming: 4 bases; junction bases outside the gene matches: 4. CDR1 is LGHNA, CDR2 YNFKEQ, per germline. The CDR3 protein is CASSQRLAGGSDTQYF. The CDR3 bases are TGTGCCAGCAGCCAGAGACTAGCGGGGGGCTCAGATACGCAGTATTTT.

The chain combines TRBV28 with TRBJ2-7; 8 bases agree with TRBD1. The J segment lost 0 bases and the V segment lost 6 bases, leaving 7 bases of the junction unmatched. Germline CDR1 and CDR2: MDHEN and SYDVKM. CDR3 size: 15 residues. The CDR3, as DNA: TGTGCCAGCAGACCAACAGGGGGGTACTCCTACGAGCAGTACTTC. It yields the protein CASRPTGGYSYEQYF.